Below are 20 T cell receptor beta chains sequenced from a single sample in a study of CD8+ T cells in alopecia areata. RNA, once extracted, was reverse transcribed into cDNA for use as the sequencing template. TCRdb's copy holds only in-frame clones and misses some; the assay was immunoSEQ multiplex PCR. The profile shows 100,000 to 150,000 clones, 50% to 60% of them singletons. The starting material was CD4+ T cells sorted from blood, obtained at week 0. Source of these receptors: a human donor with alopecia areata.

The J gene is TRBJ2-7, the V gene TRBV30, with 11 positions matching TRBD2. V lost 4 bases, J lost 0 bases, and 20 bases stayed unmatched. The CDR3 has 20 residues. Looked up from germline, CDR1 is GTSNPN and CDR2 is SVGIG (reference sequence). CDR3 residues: CAWITFALGLAVIPSYEQYF. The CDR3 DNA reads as TGTGCCTGGATTACATTCGCTTTGGGACTAGCGGTAATTCCCTCCTACGAGCAGTACTTC. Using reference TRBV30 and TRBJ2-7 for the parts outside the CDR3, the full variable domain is SQTIHQWPATLVQPVGSPLSLECTVEGTSNPNLYWYRQAAGRGLQLLFYSVGIGQISSEVPQNLSASRPQDRQFILSSKKLLLSDSGFYLCAWITFALGLAVIPSYEQYFGPGTRLTVT.

CDR3 nucleotide sequence: TGTGCCGTACAGGGAGAAGACTCCTATGGCTACACCTTC. It specifies CAVQGEDSYGYTF. The rearrangement joins TRBV7-7 to TRBJ1-2, with TRBD1 as a possible D gene (6 bases). In germline, CDR1 is SSHAT, CDR2 FNYEAQ (reference sequence). Trimming cost V 11 bases and J 4 bases, with 17 bases left between them. CDR3 length equals 13 residues.

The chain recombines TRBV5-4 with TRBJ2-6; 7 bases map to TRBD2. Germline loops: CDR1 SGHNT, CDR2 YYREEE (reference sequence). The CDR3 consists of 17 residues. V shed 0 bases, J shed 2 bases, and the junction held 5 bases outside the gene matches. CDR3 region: CASSLDREGTGANVLTF. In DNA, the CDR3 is TGTGCCAGCAGCTTGGATAGGGAGGGGACTGGGGCCAACGTCCTGACTTTC.

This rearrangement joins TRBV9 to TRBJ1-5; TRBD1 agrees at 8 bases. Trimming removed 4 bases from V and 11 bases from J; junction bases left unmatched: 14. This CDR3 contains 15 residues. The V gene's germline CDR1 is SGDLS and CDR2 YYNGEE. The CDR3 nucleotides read TGTGCCAGCAGCCCATCAGGGGGCAGGGGAGAGGCCCAGCATTTT. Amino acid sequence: CASSPSGGRGEAQHF.

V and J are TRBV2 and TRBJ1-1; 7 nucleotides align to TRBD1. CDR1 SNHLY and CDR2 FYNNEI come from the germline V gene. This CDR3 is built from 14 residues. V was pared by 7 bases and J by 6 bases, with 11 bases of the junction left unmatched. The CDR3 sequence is CASTDRAGNAEAFF. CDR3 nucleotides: TGTGCCAGCACTGACAGGGCGGGTAACGCTGAAGCTTTCTTT. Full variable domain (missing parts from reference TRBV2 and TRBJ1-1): EPEVTQTPSHQVTQMGQEVILRCVPISNHLYFYWYRQILGQKVEFLVSFYNNEISEKSEIFDDQFSVERPDGSNFTLKIRSTKLEDSAMYFCASTDRAGNAEAFFGQGTRLTVV.

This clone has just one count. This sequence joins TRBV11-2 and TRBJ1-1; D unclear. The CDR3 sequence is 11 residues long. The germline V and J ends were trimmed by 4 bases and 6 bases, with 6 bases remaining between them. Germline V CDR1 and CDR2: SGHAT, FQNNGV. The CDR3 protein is CASSSGAEAFF. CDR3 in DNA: TGTGCCAGCAGCTCAGGAGCTGAAGCTTTCTTT.

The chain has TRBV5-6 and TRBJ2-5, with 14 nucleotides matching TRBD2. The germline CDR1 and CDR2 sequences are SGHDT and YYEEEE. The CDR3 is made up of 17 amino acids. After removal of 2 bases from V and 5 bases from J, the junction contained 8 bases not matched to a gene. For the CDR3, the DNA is TGTGCCAGCAGCTTAGTTGGACTAGCGGGGGGAGAGGAGACCCAGTACTTC. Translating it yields CASSLVGLAGGEETQYF.

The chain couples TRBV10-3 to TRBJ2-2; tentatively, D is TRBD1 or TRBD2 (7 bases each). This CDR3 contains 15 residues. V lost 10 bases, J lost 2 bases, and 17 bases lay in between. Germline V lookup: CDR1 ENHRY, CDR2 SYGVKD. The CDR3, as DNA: TGTGCCAGCGGCGGGGGACAGATTAACACCGGGGAGCTGTTTTTT. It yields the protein CASGGGQINTGELFF.

The CDR3, as DNA: TGTGCCAGCAGCTTAACTAATCCGGCCAGCACAGATACGCAGTATTTT. Translated, it gives CASSLTNPASTDTQYF. The V gene is TRBV7-3, the J gene TRBJ2-3, with no clear D. Germline V gene sequence: CDR1 SGHTA, CDR2 FQGTGA. Trimming pared 0 bases from V and 0 bases from J, leaving 10 bases between. The CDR3 totals 16 residues. The entire variable domain, with the rest obtained from reference TRBV7-3 and TRBJ2-3, is as follows: GAGVSQTPSNKVTEKGKYVELRCDPISGHTALYWYRQSLGQGPEFLIYFQGTGAADDSGLPNDRFFAVRPEGSVSTLKIQRTERGDSAVYLCASSLTNPASTDTQYFGPGTRLTVL.

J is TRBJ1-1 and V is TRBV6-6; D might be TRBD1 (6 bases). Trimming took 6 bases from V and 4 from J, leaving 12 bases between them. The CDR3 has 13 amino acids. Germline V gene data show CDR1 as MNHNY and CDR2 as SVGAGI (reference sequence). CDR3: CASSPGEITEAFF. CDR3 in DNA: TGTGCCAGCAGCCCAGGGGAGATCACTGAAGCTTTCTTT.

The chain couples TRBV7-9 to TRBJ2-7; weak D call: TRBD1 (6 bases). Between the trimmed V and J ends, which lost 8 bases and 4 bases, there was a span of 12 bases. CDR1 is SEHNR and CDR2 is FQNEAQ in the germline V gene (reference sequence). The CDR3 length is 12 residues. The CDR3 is CASDPRGYEQYF. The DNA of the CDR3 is TGTGCCAGCGATCCGAGGGGGTACGAGCAGTACTTC.

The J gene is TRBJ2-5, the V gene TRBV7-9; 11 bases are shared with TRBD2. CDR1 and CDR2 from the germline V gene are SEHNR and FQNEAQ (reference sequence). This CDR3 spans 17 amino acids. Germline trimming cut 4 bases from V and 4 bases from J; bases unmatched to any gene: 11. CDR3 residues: CASSWASGRPGGETQYF. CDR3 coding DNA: TGTGCCAGCAGCTGGGCTAGCGGGAGGCCCGGGGGAGAGACCCAGTACTTC.

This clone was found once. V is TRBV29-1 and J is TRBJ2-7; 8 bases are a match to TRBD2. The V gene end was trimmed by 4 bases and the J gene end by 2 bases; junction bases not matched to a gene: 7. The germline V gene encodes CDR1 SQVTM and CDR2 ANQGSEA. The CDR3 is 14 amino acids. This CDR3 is CSVGMLAGAYEQYF. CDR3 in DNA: TGCAGCGTTGGGATGCTAGCGGGCGCCTACGAGCAGTACTTC.

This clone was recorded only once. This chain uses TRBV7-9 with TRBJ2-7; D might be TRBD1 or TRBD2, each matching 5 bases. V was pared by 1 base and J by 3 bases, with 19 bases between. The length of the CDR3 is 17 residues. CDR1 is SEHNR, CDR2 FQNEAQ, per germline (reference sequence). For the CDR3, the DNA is TGTGCCAGCAGCTTAGGCGGGCACCGACAGTCCAACTACGAGCAGTACTTC. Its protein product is CASSLGGHRQSNYEQYF.

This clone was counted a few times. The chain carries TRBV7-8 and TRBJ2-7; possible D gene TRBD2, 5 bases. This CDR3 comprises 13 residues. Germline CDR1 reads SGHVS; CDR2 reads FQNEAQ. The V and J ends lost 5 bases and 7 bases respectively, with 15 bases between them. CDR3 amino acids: CASSPHVAGEQYF. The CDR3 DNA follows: TGTGCCAGCAGCCCCCATGTGGCGGGTGAGCAGTACTTC.

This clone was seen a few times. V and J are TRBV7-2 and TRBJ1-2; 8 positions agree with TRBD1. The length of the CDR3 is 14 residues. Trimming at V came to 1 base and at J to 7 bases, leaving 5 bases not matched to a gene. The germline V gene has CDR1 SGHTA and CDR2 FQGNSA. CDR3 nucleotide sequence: TGTGCCAGCAGCTTAGGGAGGACAGGGAGTGGCTACACCTTC. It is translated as CASSLGRTGSGYTF.

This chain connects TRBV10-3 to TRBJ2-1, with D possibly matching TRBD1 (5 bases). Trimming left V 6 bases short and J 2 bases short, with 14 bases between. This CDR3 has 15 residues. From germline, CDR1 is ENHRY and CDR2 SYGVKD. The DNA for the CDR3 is TGTGCCATCAGAATCAGGGTCTTTCCCTACAATGAGCAGTTCTTC. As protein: CAIRIRVFPYNEQFF.

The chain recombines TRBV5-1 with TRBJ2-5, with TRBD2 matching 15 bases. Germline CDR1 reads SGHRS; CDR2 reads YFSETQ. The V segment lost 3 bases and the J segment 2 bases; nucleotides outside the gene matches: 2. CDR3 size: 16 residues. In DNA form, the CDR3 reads TGCGCCAGCAGCTCAGGACTAGCGGGGGGGCAAGAGACCCAGTACTTC. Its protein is CASSSGLAGGQETQYF.

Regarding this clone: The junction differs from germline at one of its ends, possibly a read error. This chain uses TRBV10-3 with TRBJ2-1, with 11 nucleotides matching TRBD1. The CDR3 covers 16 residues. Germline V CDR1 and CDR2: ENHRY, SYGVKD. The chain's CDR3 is CAISEPRTGGYDEQFF. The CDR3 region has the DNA TGTGCCATCAGTGAGCCCAGGACAGGGGGCTACGATGAGCAGTTCTTC.

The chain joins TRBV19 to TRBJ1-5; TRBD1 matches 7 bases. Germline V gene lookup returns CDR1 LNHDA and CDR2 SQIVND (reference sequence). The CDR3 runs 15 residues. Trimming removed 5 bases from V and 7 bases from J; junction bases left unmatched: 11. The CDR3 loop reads CASSLRGQAQQPQHF. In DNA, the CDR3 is TGTGCCAGTAGTCTCCGAGGACAGGCCCAACAGCCCCAGCATTTT.